The entry below describes one T cell receptor beta chain. This clone has just a few counts. It has no known antigen specificity. Base quality data are lacking; no much larger clone is found one base away. V is cut back by 1 base and J by 7 bases, with 5 bases in the junction unmatched. The germline V gene (reference sequence) specifies GTSNPN as CDR1 and SVGIG as CDR2. The CDR3 runs 13 amino acids, cysteine and phenylalanine included. CDR3 DNA is the only sequence kept; it has 39 bases, read in frame from the first base. This sample was taken from a study of beta chain features in type 1 diabetes (dated 2018 in TCRdb). About the study as a whole: No differences in mean age, gender distribution, total cell number or subset yield were found between patients and healthy donors. A total of 107,917,701 sorted cells were examined across all samples, and a strong correlation was observed between cell number per subset and RNA yield. The study compared the TCRB repertoires of sorted circulating CD4+ T cell subsets in recently diagnosed type 1 diabetes patients with those in matched healthy donors. Whereas all 30 or so donors provided naive and central memory subsets, regulatory and stem cell-like memory subsets were isolated from just 8 patients and about 8 healthy donors. On the study overall, not on this receptor specifically: Shorter templates might have been favored by PCR, but patient and control samples were amplified and corrected together, so both groups would have been affected equally by any skew. Sequencing cDNA rather than genomic DNA could over-represent highly expressing activated cells, although activation and CD3 levels did not differ between groups. In all four CD4+ subsets, TCRB CDR3 length was moderately but significantly shorter in type 1 diabetes patients. Fewer insertions and more nucleotide deletions at VDJ recombination sites were observed in patients with type 1 diabetes, implying thymic rearrangement abnormalities. Naive, central memory and regulatory TCRB repertoires appeared to be more alike among patients than among healthy donors. Because the HLA sub-analyses included only small numbers of individuals, any influence of HLA type on TCRB rearrangement was left unresolved.

The entire amount of isolated RNA was reverse transcribed using the High Capacity cDNA Reverse Transcription Kit, so the sequenced TCRB transcripts were expressed ones. Deep immunoSEQ sequencing was performed on naive, central memory and regulatory T cell samples, with an average of roughly 3.6 million total reads per sample. Sorted cells were lysed in RLT buffer, and RNA was extracted using DNase-treated RNeasy Micro or Mini kits according to cell number. To prevent cross-contamination, every cell subset was processed on its own, while patient and healthy donor samples were processed together. The immunoSEQ multiplex PCR was used to amplify TCRB sequences from cDNA, yielding 87-bp fragments that span the CDR3 region. The amplicons were sequenced using the Illumina HiSeq platform. As for the authors' bioinformatics: PCR bias was computationally corrected using synthetic template baselines, reads within Hamming distance 2 were collapsed, and singletons that could not be merged were discarded. Reads were aligned against IMGT so that V, D and J genes, CDR3 length and insertions or deletions at six rearrangement sites could be assigned. Within each subset, clonotype counts were normalized to sorted cell number, after which true diversity and Gini coefficients were computed with the tcR R package. The overlap coefficient, calculated on TCRB nucleotide sequences, was used to measure repertoire sharing. Out-of-frame TCRB sequences from naive cells were analyzed as a proxy for the pre-selection repertoire. In its TCRdb copy, this immuneACCESS table keeps in-frame sequences only and misses some clones. Where compared with another copy, unresolved V genes explain less than half of these, and the others have no known cause. Clonal size and the V and J genes are those of that table, whereas D and trimming came from the DNA. For this sample there are around 340,000 clones; around 20% appear just once. Approximately 0.043% of the sample comes from the top ten.

A single peripheral blood draw of around 0.11 L on average was collected from each donor into heparinised tubes. A BD FACSAria II and a panel including CD45RO, CCR7, CD25, CD127, CD95 and CD27 were used to sort naive, central memory, regulatory and stem cell-like memory CD4+ T cells. All sorted populations exceeded 95% purity. PBMCs were separated immediately by Lymphoprep density gradient centrifugation and were stained directly, without being cultured. So that batch effects would be minimized, each experiment stained and sorted samples in pairs, pairing one healthy donor with one patient. Sequenced material: naive CD4+ T cells from blood. The cell subset or site label, read with the paper, signifies: true naive CD4+ T cells. The sequence was collected from a woman aged 18 to 35 in good health. The rearranged segments are TRBV30 and TRBJ2-5; TRBD1 aligns with 8 central bases. At the DNA level, the sequence is TGTGCCTGGAGTGCTCGACAGGGGTTGACCCAGTACTTC. It translates to CAWSARQGLTQYF.